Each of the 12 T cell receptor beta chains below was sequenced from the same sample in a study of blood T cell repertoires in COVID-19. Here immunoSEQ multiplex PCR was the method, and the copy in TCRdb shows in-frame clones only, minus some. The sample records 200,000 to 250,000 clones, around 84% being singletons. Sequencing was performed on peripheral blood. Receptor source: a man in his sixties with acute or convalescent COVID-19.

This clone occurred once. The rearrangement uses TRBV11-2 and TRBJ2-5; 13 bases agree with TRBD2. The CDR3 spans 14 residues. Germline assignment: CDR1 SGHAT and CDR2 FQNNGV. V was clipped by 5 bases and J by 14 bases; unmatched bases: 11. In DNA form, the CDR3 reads TGTGCCAGCAGCACCGGGACTAGCGGGGTGAGGTGTTACTTC. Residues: CASSTGTSGVRCYF.

CDR3 in amino acids: CASSYSQRENEKLFF. Here the CDR3 DNA reads TGTGCCAGCAGTTACTCCCAGAGGGAAAATGAAAAACTGTTTTTT. V usage is TRBV6-6 and J usage is TRBJ1-4; D is unresolved. Germline CDR1 MNHNY, CDR2 SVGAGI (reference sequence). The CDR3 is made up of 15 amino acids. V gave up 0 bases and J gave up 5 bases, with 10 bases separating them.

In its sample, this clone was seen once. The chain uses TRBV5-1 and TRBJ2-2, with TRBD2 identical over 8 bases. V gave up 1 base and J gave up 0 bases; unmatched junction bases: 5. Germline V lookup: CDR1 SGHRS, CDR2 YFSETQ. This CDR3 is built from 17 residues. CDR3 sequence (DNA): TGCGCCAGCAGCTTGAAACGGGGGGGCGCGAACACCGGGGAGCTGTTTTTT. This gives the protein CASSLKRGGANTGELFF.

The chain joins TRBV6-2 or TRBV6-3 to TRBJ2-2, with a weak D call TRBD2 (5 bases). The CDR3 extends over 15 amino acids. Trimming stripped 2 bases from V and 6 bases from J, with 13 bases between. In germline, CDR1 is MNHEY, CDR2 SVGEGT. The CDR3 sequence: CASSYVSGGSGELFF. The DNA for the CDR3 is TGTGCCAGCAGTTACGTAAGCGGCGGGTCCGGGGAGCTGTTTTTT.

The CDR3 DNA reads as TGTGCCAGCAGTGAAGTTAGCGGGGTTAGCACAGATACGCAGTATTTT. Translation gives CASSEVSGVSTDTQYF. The V gene is TRBV6-1, the J gene TRBJ2-3; TRBD2 matches at 8 bases. With 1 base clipped from V and 0 bases from J, the junction kept 3 bases outside the gene matches. This CDR3 contains 16 residues. Germline CDR1 is MNHNS and CDR2 is SASEGT.

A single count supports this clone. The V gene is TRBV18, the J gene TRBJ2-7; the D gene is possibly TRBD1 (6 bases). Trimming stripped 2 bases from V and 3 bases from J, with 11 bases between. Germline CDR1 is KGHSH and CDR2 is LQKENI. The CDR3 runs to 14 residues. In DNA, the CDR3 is TGTGCCAGCTCACCAGGACAGAGAAGCTACGAGCAGTACTTC. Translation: CASSPGQRSYEQYF.

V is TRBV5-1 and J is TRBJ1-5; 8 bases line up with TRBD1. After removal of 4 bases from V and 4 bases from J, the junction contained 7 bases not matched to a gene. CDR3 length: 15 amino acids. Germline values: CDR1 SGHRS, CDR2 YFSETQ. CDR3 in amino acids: CASSLTGTGNQPQHF. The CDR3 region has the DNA TGCGCCAGCAGCCTGACGGGGACAGGTAATCAGCCCCAGCATTTT. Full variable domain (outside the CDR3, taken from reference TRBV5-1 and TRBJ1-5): KAGVTQTPRYLIKTRGQQVTLSCSPISGHRSVSWYQQTPGQGLQFLFEYFSETQRNKGNFPGRFSGRQFSNSRSEMNVSTLELGDSALYLCASSLTGTGNQPQHFGDGTRLSIL.

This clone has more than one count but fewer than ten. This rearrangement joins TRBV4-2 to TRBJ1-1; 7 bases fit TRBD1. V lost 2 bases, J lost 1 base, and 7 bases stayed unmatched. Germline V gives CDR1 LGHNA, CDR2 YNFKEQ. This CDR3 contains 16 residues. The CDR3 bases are TGTGCCAGCAGCCAATCTGAGGACAGGCGGAACACTGAAGCTTTCTTT. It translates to CASSQSEDRRNTEAFF.

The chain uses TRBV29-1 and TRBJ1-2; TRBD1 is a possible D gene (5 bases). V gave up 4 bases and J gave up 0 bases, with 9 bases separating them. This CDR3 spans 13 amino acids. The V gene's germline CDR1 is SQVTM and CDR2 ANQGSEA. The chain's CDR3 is CSVGSGSNYGYTF. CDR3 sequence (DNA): TGCAGCGTTGGTTCAGGGTCTAACTATGGCTACACCTTC.

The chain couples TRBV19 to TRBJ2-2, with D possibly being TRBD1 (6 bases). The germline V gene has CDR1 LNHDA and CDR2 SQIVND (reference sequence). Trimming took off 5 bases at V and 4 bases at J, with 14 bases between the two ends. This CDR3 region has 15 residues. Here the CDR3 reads CASSEGVLTTGELFF. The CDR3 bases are TGTGCCAGTAGTGAGGGGGTCCTAACCACCGGGGAGCTGTTTTTT. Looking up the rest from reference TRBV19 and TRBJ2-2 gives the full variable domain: DGGITQSPKYLFRKEGQNVTLSCEQNLNHDAMYWYRQDPGQGLRLIYYSQIVNDFQKGDIAEGYSVSREKKESFPLTVTSAQKNPTAFYLCASSEGVLTTGELFFGEGSRLTVL.

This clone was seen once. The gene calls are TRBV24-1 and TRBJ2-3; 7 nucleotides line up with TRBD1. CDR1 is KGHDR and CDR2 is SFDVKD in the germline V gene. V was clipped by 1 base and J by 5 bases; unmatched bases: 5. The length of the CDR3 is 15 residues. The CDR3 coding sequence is TGTGCCACCAGTGATTTAGAGGGGGCGGGAGATACGCAGTATTTT. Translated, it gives CATSDLEGAGDTQYF.

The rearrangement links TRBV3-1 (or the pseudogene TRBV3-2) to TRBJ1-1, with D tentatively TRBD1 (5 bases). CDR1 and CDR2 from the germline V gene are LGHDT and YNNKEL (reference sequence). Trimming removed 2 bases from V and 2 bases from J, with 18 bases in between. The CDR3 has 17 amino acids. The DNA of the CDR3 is TGTGCCAGCAGCCAAAAAATGGGACTGTGGGGAAACACTGAAGCTTTCTTT. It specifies CASSQKMGLWGNTEAFF.